A single sample is the source of the 26 T cell receptor delta chains below, sequenced in a study of gamma-delta T cells after stem cell transplantation. TCRdb repeated clone calling on the RT-PCR reads with CATT. The table lists about 2,000 delta-chain clones, over 5.5% of them singletons. Material: gamma-delta T cells. The receptors were gathered from a human donor. It is not recorded whose cells these are; they may come from a transplant donor.

About this clone itself: TCRdb assigns this DNA the protein of a much larger clone, which departs from its translation at residue 4; this likely reflects a read error, and the protein shown comes from translating the DNA. This rearrangement joins TRDV2 to TRDJ1; 13 nucleotides line up with TRDD3. CDR3 length: 18 residues. V gave up 5 bases and J gave up 0 bases; unmatched junction bases: 11. Germline V lookup: CDR1 GEAIGNYY, CDR2 EKD. The DNA for the CDR3 is TGTGCCTGTGGCATACTTACTGGGGGATACGCGAACACCGATAAACTCATCTTT. Its translation is CACGILTGGYANTDKLIF.

This clone is medium-sized (0.01 to 0.1%) within its sample. This may be a read error, as it is one base from a much larger clone. Other DNA sequences in the same sample also yield this CDR3. The CDR3 DNA reads TGTGCCTGTGACTCCTTATTGGGGGGAAATAAGTACACCGATAAACTCATCTTT. Its protein product is CACDSLLGGNKYTDKLIF. This rearrangement joins TRDV2 to TRDJ1; D may match TRDD1 or TRDD3 (6 bases each). CDR1 is GEAIGNYY and CDR2 is EKD in the germline V gene. This CDR3 contains 18 residues. Trimming stripped 3 bases from V and 0 bases from J, with 22 bases between.

Of note for this clone: The protein recorded in TCRdb matches a much larger clone and deviates from this DNA's translation at residue 7, suggesting a read error; the protein here is obtained by translating the DNA. The chain is built from TRDV2 and TRDJ1; D call uncertain. With 0 bases removed from V and 0 bases from J, the gap between germline ends came to 25 bases. The CDR3 contains 20 residues. Germline loops: CDR1 GEAIGNYY, CDR2 EKD. The CDR3 bases are TGTGCCTGTGACACCGTCGAACAAAATCCAGATATCAAGTACACCGATAAACTCATCTTT. As protein: CACDTVEQNPDIKYTDKLIF.

The sample holds a few counts of this clone. This may be a read error: a much more frequent sequence differs by one nucleotide. This chain uses TRDV2 with TRDJ2, with D possibly matching TRDD3 (6 bases). The germline V gene encodes CDR1 GEAIGNYY and CDR2 EKD. V was cut by 1 base and J by 0 bases, with 20 bases left in between. The CDR3 is made up of 19 amino acids. DNA of the CDR3: TGTGCCTGTGACACATTGGGGGCTACTAAGGGAGCTTTGACAGCACAACTCTTCTTT. Translating it yields CACDTLGATKGALTAQLFF.

In its sample, this clone was seen a few times. TCRdb's protein, taken from a much larger clone, differs from this DNA's translation at residue 4, likely owing to a read error; the protein displayed comes from the DNA. The chain couples TRDV2 to TRDJ1; TRDD3 agrees at 7 bases. Germline V CDR1 and CDR2: GEAIGNYY, EKD. The CDR3 runs 18 residues. CDR3 sequence reads: CACGTVTLLGINTDKLIF. In DNA, the CDR3 is TGTGCCTGTGGCACCGTAACCCTACTGGGGATCAACACCGATAAACTCATCTTT.

Concerning this clone itself: Given a much more abundant clone one base away, this may be a read error. This chain connects TRDV2 to TRDJ1, with 13 nucleotides matching TRDD3. CDR1 and CDR2 (germline): GEAIGNYY, EKD. CDR3 length: 19 residues. V shed 5 bases and J 1 base; nucleotides not matched to a gene: 15. The CDR3 is CACGAILLGDTRSTDKLIF. The CDR3, as DNA: TGTGCCTGTGGCGCAATATTACTGGGGGATACGCGAAGCACCGATAAACTCATCTTT.

This clone was counted a few times. This likely stems from a read error, as it lies one base from a far larger clone. The same CDR3 arises from other DNA sequences in this sample as well. V and J are TRDV2 and TRDJ3; TRDD3 matches 9 bases. The germline V gene has CDR1 GEAIGNYY and CDR2 EKD. The CDR3 covers 19 residues. CDR3 in amino acids: CACDILLGDLSWDTRQMFF. In DNA, the CDR3 is TGTGCCTGTGACATCTTACTGGGGGACCTCTCCTGGGACACCCGACAGATGTTCTTC.

In this sample, this clone is large (0.1 to 1%). The chain has TRDV2 and TRDJ1; 9 bases map to TRDD3. The CDR3 covers 14 residues. The junction had 2 bases not matched to a gene; V was cut back by 1 base and J by 3 bases. From germline, CDR1 is GEAIGNYY and CDR2 EKD. The CDR3 reads CACDTLGDADKLIF. CDR3 coding DNA: TGTGCCTGTGACACACTGGGGGACGCCGATAAACTCATCTTT.

This clone is labeled medium-sized. V usage is TRDV2 and J usage is TRDJ3; 12 bases agree with TRDD3. Germline V gene sequence: CDR1 GEAIGNYY, CDR2 EKD. J lost 2 bases, V lost 0 bases, and 7 bases had no gene match. This CDR3 region has 20 residues. CDR3 sequence: CACDTSWGIRVAWDTRQMFF. CDR3 bases: TGTGCCTGTGACACCAGCTGGGGGATACGCGTCGCCTGGGACACCCGACAGATGTTTTTC.

The chain carries TRDV2 and TRDJ3; 11 bases match TRDD3. This CDR3 spans 21 amino acids. CDR1 and CDR2 (germline): GEAIGNYY, EKD. V gave up 0 bases and J gave up 0 bases; unmatched junction bases: 9. CDR3 DNA: TGTGCCTGTGACACCGGGGGACTGGGGGATAGGGGCTCCTGGGACACCCGACAGATGTTTTTC. Amino acid sequence: CACDTGGLGDRGSWDTRQMFF.

Of note for this clone: A much more abundant neighbour one base away suggests this may be a read error. The chain links TRDV2 to TRDJ1; 9 bases are shared with TRDD3. The CDR3 is 22 residues long. Germline V CDR1 and CDR2: GEAIGNYY, EKD. CDR3 in amino acids: CACDGLLLLGEPTPTETDKPIF. CDR3 coding DNA: TGTGCCTGTGACGGTCTACTTCTACTGGGGGAGCCTACCCCGACGGAGACCGATAAACCCATCTTT.

This clone showed up just a few times. Since a far larger clone is one base different, this is likely a read error. Within the sample, other DNA sequences also encode this same CDR3. The chain links TRDV2 to TRDJ1, with 8 bases aligning to TRDD3. The CDR3 is 16 amino acids. Looked up from germline, CDR1 is GEAIGNYY and CDR2 is EKD. The CDR3 is CACDTLGDYNTDKLIF. DNA for the CDR3: TGTGCCTGTGACACCCTGGGGGACTATAACACCGATAAACTCATCTTC.

Turning to this clone: Its ends do not fully match the called genes, so a read error is possible. The sample has other DNA sequences that encode this CDR3 too. The gene calls are TRDV2 and TRDJ1; 12 bases match TRDD3. From germline, CDR1 is GEAIGNYY and CDR2 EKD. The length of the CDR3 is 21 residues. The CDR3 DNA reads TGTGCCTGCGACACAATTACAATACTGGGGGATACTGCCCCGTACACCGATAAACTCATCTTT. It codes for CACDTITILGDTAPYTDKLIF.

This clone has more than one count but fewer than ten. The germline gene is not matched at one end of the junction; a read error may be the cause. The V gene is TRDV2, the J gene TRDJ1; D is unclear. Per the germline V gene, CDR1 is GEAIGNYY and CDR2 is EKD. This CDR3 is built from 15 residues. The CDR3 loop reads CARDTVVRATDKLIF. CDR3 nucleotide sequence: TGTGCCCGTGACACCGTCGTAAGAGCCACCGATAAACTCATCTTT.

A word on this clone: Distinct nucleotide sequences in the sample also encode this CDR3. V is TRDV2 and J is TRDJ3, with no clear D. Germline loops: CDR1 GEAIGNYY, CDR2 EKD. V lost 1 base and J 4 bases, leaving 1 base between the germline ends. CDR3 length equals 13 residues. CDR3 DNA sequence: TGTGCCTGTGACACTTGGGACACCCGACAGATGTTTTTC. Its protein is CACDTWDTRQMFF.

This chain connects TRDV2 to TRDJ1; TRDD3 aligns across 11 bases. Germline loops: CDR1 GEAIGNYY, CDR2 EKD. The J segment lost 4 bases and the V segment lost 0 bases, leaving 6 bases of the junction unmatched. The CDR3 is 16 residues long. CDR3 DNA sequence: TGTGCCTGTGACACCGTGCTGGGGGATACCGGCGATAAACTCATCTTT. It is translated as CACDTVLGDTGDKLIF.

This clone has a handful of counts. The CDR3 DNA reads TGTGCCTGTGACACCCTGGGGACGATGTACACCGATAAACTCATCTTT. Its translation is CACDTLGTMYTDKLIF. This chain uses TRDV2 with TRDJ1, with D possibly being TRDD3 (6 bases). The V gene lost 0 bases and the J gene lost 0 bases, with 13 bases spanning the gap. CDR3 size: 16 residues. Germline CDR1 and CDR2: GEAIGNYY and EKD.

Remarks on this clone: The TCRdb protein, from a much larger clone, departs from this DNA's translation at residue 5, likely by read error; the protein shown derives from the DNA. The V gene is TRDV2, the J gene TRDJ1; 12 bases map to TRDD3. With 4 bases clipped from V and 4 bases from J, the junction kept 15 bases outside the gene matches. This CDR3 is 18 amino acids long. The germline V gene has CDR1 GEAIGNYY and CDR2 EKD. The CDR3 nucleotides are TGTGCCTGTGATCTGGTCGCCGACTGGGGGATACAGTTCGATAAACTCATCTTT. Its protein product is CACDLVADWGIQFDKLIF.

Of note for this clone: The protein that TCRdb holds for this DNA derives from a much larger clone and differs from the translated DNA at residue 4, which likely indicates a read error; the protein shown here is translated from the DNA. The rearrangement joins TRDV2 to TRDJ1, with 11 bases identical to TRDD3. Germline-derived CDR1 and CDR2 are GEAIGNYY and EKD. CDR3 size: 16 residues. V was clipped by 4 bases and J by 3 bases; unmatched bases: 9. CDR3 in DNA: TGTGCCTGTGATGGTCTGGGGGATACCCCAGCCGATAAACTCATCTTT. Translated, it gives CACDGLGDTPADKLIF.

Sample share makes this clone large. The chain has TRDV2 and TRDJ1, with a tentative D call TRDD3 (6 bases). Trimming shortened V by 0 bases and J by 3 bases, and 19 bases separated the two germline ends. The germline V gene encodes CDR1 GEAIGNYY and CDR2 EKD. The CDR3 is made up of 17 amino acids. CDR3 DNA: TGTGCCTGTGACACCGTAGTGGGGGGGGGTCGCTCCGATAAACTCATCTTT. As protein: CACDTVVGGGRSDKLIF.

Comments on this clone: A junction boundary mismatches the germline segment, possibly from a read error. The chain combines TRDV2 with TRDJ1, with a weak D call TRDD3 (5 bases). CDR1 GEAIGNYY and CDR2 EKD come from the germline V gene. The CDR3 runs 20 residues. CDR3 sequence reads: CACDTVGPNPDINYTDTLIF. CDR3 coding DNA: TGTGCCTGTGACACCGTCGGACCAAATCCAGATATCAATTACACCGATACACTCATCTTT.

This clone was counted a few times. The rearrangement uses TRDV2 and TRDJ1; maybe TRDD3 (5 bases). The length of the CDR3 is 15 residues. The germline CDR1 and CDR2 sequences are GEAIGNYY and EKD. With 0 bases removed from V and 0 bases from J, the gap between germline ends came to 10 bases. In DNA form, the CDR3 reads TGTGCCTGTGACACCGTCGGGGGGCACACCGATAAACTCATCTTT. This translates into CACDTVGGHTDKLIF.

Concerning this clone itself: This sequence may be a read error, since a much larger clone differs from it by one base. The V gene is TRDV2, the J gene TRDJ1; 7 bases are shared with TRDD3. In germline, CDR1 is GEAIGNYY, CDR2 EKD. CDR3 length: 16 amino acids. Here the CDR3 reads CACDVVGGLITDKLTF. CDR3 coding DNA: TGTGCCTGTGACGTCGTTGGGGGACTGATCACCGATAAACTCACCTTT.

This clone was observed a few times. The chain joins TRDV2 to TRDJ3; 11 bases fit TRDD3. Germline CDR1 reads GEAIGNYY; CDR2 reads EKD. Trimming took 0 bases from V and 2 from J; bases not matched to a gene: 5. The CDR3 extends over 19 amino acids. CDR3 DNA sequence: TGTGCCTGTGACACCGTACTGGGGGATAGCCCCTGGGACACCCGACAGATGTTTTTC. Translating it yields CACDTVLGDSPWDTRQMFF.

The sample holds a few counts of this clone. This likely traces to a read error, being one base from a far larger clone. In the same sample, other DNA sequences code for this CDR3. This chain joins TRDV2 and TRDJ1; no definite D call. V shed 2 bases and J shed 2 bases, with 11 bases lying between them. From germline, CDR1 is GEAIGNYY and CDR2 EKD. This CDR3 spans 14 amino acids. CDR3 bases: TGTGCCTGTGACATGGTGGTCCGTACCGATAAACTCATCTTT. This codes for CACDMVVRTDKLIF.

Regarding this clone: This may come from a read error, since a much larger clone is one base off. The sample contains more than one DNA sequence encoding this CDR3. V and J are TRDV2 and TRDJ1, with TRDD3 matching over 9 bases. This CDR3 is 16 amino acids long. Germline-derived CDR1 and CDR2 are GEAIGNYY and EKD. The CDR3 DNA reads as TGTGCCTGTGACGCCTTGACTGGGGGAAACACCGATAAGCTCATCTTT. This gives the protein CACDALTGGNTDKLIF.